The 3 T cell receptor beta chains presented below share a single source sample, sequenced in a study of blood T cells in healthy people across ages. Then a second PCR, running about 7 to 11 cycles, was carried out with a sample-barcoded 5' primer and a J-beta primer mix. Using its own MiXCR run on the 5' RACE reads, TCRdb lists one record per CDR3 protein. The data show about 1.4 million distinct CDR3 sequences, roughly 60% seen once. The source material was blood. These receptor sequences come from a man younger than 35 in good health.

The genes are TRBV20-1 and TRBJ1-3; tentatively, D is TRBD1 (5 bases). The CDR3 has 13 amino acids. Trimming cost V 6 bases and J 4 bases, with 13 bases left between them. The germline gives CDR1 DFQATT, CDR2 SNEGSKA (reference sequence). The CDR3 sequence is CSAPGVAGNTIYF. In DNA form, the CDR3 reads TGCAGTGCCCCGGGGGTCGCGGGAAACACCATATATTTT.

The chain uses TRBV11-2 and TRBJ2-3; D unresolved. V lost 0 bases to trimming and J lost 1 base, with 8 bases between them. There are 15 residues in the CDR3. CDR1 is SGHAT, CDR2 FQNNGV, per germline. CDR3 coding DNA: TGTGCCAGCAGCTTAGATGTGGCAGGCACAGATACGCAGTATTTT. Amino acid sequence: CASSLDVAGTDTQYF.

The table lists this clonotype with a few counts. DNA of the CDR3: TGTGCCAGCAGCCCCCGGGACGGTGTCCCCTACGAGCAGTACTTC. Translated, it gives CASSPRDGVPYEQYF. The chain couples TRBV7-8 to TRBJ2-7, with D perhaps assigned TRBD1 or TRBD2 (5 bases each). CDR1 is SGHVS, CDR2 FQNEAQ, per germline. Trimming removed 5 bases from V and 2 bases from J, with 16 bases in between. There are 15 residues in the CDR3.